This T cell receptor beta chain was sequenced for a study of patients and donors after allogeneic stem cell transplantation. One entry per CDR3 protein results from TCRdb running MiXCR on the RT-PCR reads. The data show about 400,000 distinct CDR3 sequences, with 16% seen just once and around 7.2% held by the top ten. CDR1 and CDR2 from the germline V gene are SGHRS and YFSETQ. V lost 4 bases and J lost 7, with 14 bases in between. The CDR3 consists of 14 residues. This sequence was found in a human donor who was either an allogeneic HSCT recipient or a stem cell or donor lymphocyte infusion donor (not recorded which). It is not recorded whose cells these are; they may come from a transplant donor. The sample taken for sequencing was blood, either unsorted or a sorted T cell fraction (not recorded which). The rearrangement uses TRBV5-1 and TRBJ2-2; D is ambiguous. The CDR3 DNA follows: TGCGCCAGCAGCCCCGATACCGCGAACGGGGAGCTGTTTTTT. It encodes CASSPDTANGELFF.